Sequencing of this T cell receptor beta chain was carried out in a study of shared clonotypes between healthy human individuals. Points from the study as a whole: Since donors were few, the genetic and exposure-history diversity represented was limited. Sharing across four donors was seen in approximately 5.2% of naive CD4 clonotypes.

This table comes from immunoSEQ multiplex PCR, and its TCRdb copy is limited to in-frame clones, with some not included. Altogether under 1 million clones are present, about 96% being singletons, with the ten largest covering about 0.21%. Worth noting for this clone: What it binds is unknown.

CD45RO-negative cells were positively selected for CCR7, leaving out terminally differentiated effector memory CD45RA+ cells. The study enrolled healthy HIV-negative adults without recent acute infections or vaccinations as donors. Trimming pared 2 bases from V and 3 bases from J, leaving 11 bases between. Germline assignment: CDR1 SGHRS and CDR2 YFSETQ. The CDR3 has 14 residues. The specimen was naive CD8+ T cells sorted from blood. This chain uses TRBV5-1 with TRBJ1-1; D might be TRBD1 (6 bases). This receptor was taken from a man aged 30-40 years in good health. CDR3 nucleotides: TGCGCCAGCAGCTTCGGGGAGGGGGACACTGAAGCTTTCTTT. Translated, it gives CASSFGEGDTEAFF.